The rows below give T cell receptor beta chains drawn from one sample of a study of T cell repertoires in cytomegalovirus infection. TCRdb independently ran MiXCR on the reads; one entry per CDR3 protein. In the table there are 450,000 to 600,000 distinct CDR3 sequences, about 11% of which are singletons. The sequenced material came from PBMCs. The source of these receptors is a human donor in good health (CMV status not recorded). Some clones in this sample may be carry-over from other donors' samples. The CDR3 runs from the conserved cysteine through the conserved F or W. D genes are given only for firm matches. Size tells how often a clone was seen (once, few, many) or the class of an expanded clone, and some rows leave it out.

abundance	v_gene	d_gene	j_gene	CDR3aa	CDR3nt
many	TRBV7-2	NA	TRBJ2-5	CASSSWTLYQETQYF	TGTGCCAGCAGCTCTTGGACATTGTACCAAGAGACCCAGTACTTC
many	TRBV20-1	TRBD2	TRBJ2-2	CSARRWAGGPNTGELFF	TGCAGTGCCCGAAGGTGGGCGGGAGGGCCGAACACCGGGGAGCTGTTTTTT
few	TRBV11-2	TRBD1	TRBJ1-6	CASSPRTGSSPLHF	TGTGCCAGCAGCCCCAGGACAGGCTCCTCACCCCTCCACTTT
many	TRBV7-2	TRBD2	TRBJ2-1	CASSLTLAGPYNEQFF	TGTGCCAGCAGCCTCACGCTAGCGGGACCCTACAATGAGCAGTTCTTC
NA	TRBV19	TRBD2	TRBJ2-7	CASSIRSSGRADERYF	TGTGCCAGTAGTATTCGGTCTAGCGGGAGGGCCGATGAGCGGTACTTC
many	TRBV11-3	TRBD2	TRBJ2-1	CASSFRLAGYNEQFF	TGTGCCAGCAGCTTCAGACTAGCCGGATACAATGAGCAGTTCTTC
NA	TRBV6-1	NA	TRBJ1-6	CASSVHLGKNYNSPLHF	TGTGCCAGCAGTGTCCATCTCGGGAAAAACTATAATTCACCCCTCCACTTT
many	TRBV7-6	TRBD1	TRBJ2-7	CASSLEQGVSYEQYF	TGTGCCAGCAGCTTGGAACAGGGGGTCTCCTACGAGCAGTACTTC
NA	TRBV6-6	TRBD1	TRBJ2-6	CASSRDRVTNVLTF	TGTGCCAGCAGTAGGGACAGGGTTACCAACGTCCTGACTTTC
many	TRBV6-1	NA	TRBJ2-2	CASRVPSGELFF	TGTGCCAGCAGGGTCCCGTCCGGGGAGCTGTTTTTT
many	TRBV4-2	TRBD2	TRBJ2-7	CASSQGTSGYEQYF	TGTGCCAGCAGCCAGGGGACTAGCGGTTACGAGCAGTACTTC
NA	TRBV15	NA	TRBJ1-1	CATVDLMNTEAFF	TGTGCCACCGTCGATCTAATGAACACTGAAGCTTTCTTT
many	TRBV4-1	NA	TRBJ1-4	CASSRGSRNEKLFF	TGCGCCAGCAGCCGCGGGTCCAGGAATGAAAAACTGTTTTTT
NA	TRBV29-1	TRBD1	TRBJ1-5	CSVKTGVDNQPQHF	TGCAGCGTTAAAACAGGGGTGGATAATCAGCCCCAGCATTTT
many	TRBV7-3	NA	TRBJ2-1	CASSSDRNNEQFF	TGTGCCAGCAGCTCGGACAGAAACAATGAGCAGTTCTTC
many	TRBV7-8	NA	TRBJ2-1	CASSLTADHEQFF	TGTGCCAGCAGCTTGACCGCAGACCATGAGCAGTTCTTC
many	TRBV12-3/TRBV12-4	NA	TRBJ2-7	CASSLGLKGPSSYEQYF	TGTGCCAGCAGTTTAGGTTTGAAGGGTCCTAGCTCCTACGAGCAGTACTTC
few	TRBV13	NA	TRBJ2-7	CASSLGLAIHEQYF	TGTGCCAGCAGCTTAGGCCTAGCGATCCACGAGCAGTACTTC
many	TRBV6-1	NA	TRBJ1-5	CASSKGYNQPQHF	TGTGCCAGCAGCAAAGGGTACAATCAGCCCCAGCATTTT
many	TRBV12-3/TRBV12-4	NA	TRBJ2-1	CASSFPWGTYSSEQFF	TGTGCCAGCAGTTTTCCGTGGGGGACTTATTCATCGGAGCAGTTCTTC
NA	TRBV4-2	NA	TRBJ1-1	CASSQGRQNTEAFF	TGTGCCAGCAGCCAAGGTAGGCAGAACACTGAAGCTTTCTTT
few	TRBV10-3	NA	TRBJ1-2	CATLPGHGYGYTF	TGTGCCACCCTTCCGGGACATGGCTATGGCTACACCTTC
many	TRBV6-5	NA	TRBJ1-5	CASSYSMYGDQPQHF	TGTGCCAGCAGTTACTCGATGTACGGCGATCAGCCCCAGCATTTT
few	TRBV9	TRBD1	TRBJ1-2	CASSLGNRGNYGYTF	TGTGCCAGCAGCCTGGGAAACAGGGGCAACTATGGCTACACCTTC
many	TRBV2	NA	TRBJ2-1	CASSEQGRFF	TGTGCCAGCAGTGAACAGGGTCGTTTCTTC
many	TRBV6-1	NA	TRBJ2-7	CASTEGRASSYEQYF	TGTGCCAGCACCGAAGGCAGGGCGAGCTCCTACGAGCAGTACTTC
many	TRBV7-2	NA	TRBJ2-7	CASSLVRTYEQYF	TGTGCCAGCAGCTTAGTACGGACCTACGAGCAGTACTTC
many	TRBV24-1	NA	TRBJ1-1	CATSEGGRGAEAFF	TGTGCCACCAGTGAGGGCGGCCGGGGCGCTGAAGCTTTCTTT
few	TRBV20-1	NA	TRBJ2-1	CSAPRGPTSLSSYNEQFF	TGCAGTGCTCCGAGGGGACCCACTTCATTGAGCTCCTACAATGAGCAGTTCTTC
many	TRBV7-2	TRBD2	TRBJ2-7	CASSLSRGRGYEQYF	TGTGCCAGCAGCTTATCCCGCGGGAGGGGTTACGAGCAGTACTTC
few	TRBV20-1	NA	TRBJ2-5	CSARDHGETQYF	TGCAGTGCTAGAGATCATGGAGAGACCCAGTACTTC
few	TRBV7-9	TRBD1	TRBJ1-1	CASSQRQGTNTEAFF	TGTGCCAGCAGCCAAAGACAGGGCACGAACACTGAAGCTTTCTTT
NA	TRBV5-1	NA	TRBJ2-1	CASSRRESSYNEQFF	TGCGCCAGCAGCCGGCGGGAAAGCTCCTACAATGAGCAGTTCTTC
many	TRBV20-1	NA	TRBJ1-3	CSATSSRGSSGNTIYF	TGCAGTGCTACCTCCTCCAGGGGATCGTCTGGAAACACCATATATTTT
NA	TRBV5-4	TRBD2	TRBJ2-3	CASSFGGGGSDTQYF	TGTGCCAGCAGCTTTGGCGGGGGAGGGTCAGATACGCAGTATTTT
many	TRBV11-3	NA	TRBJ1-1	CASSLNTGGNTEAFF	TGTGCCAGCAGCCTAAATACGGGCGGGAACACTGAAGCTTTCTTT
many	TRBV19	NA	TRBJ1-5	CATASLLLGEQPQHF	TGTGCCACCGCAAGTCTCTTACTCGGGGAACAGCCCCAGCATTTT
few	TRBV9	NA	TRBJ2-7	CASSVATGTDYEQYF	TGTGCCAGCAGCGTAGCTACGGGGACCGACTACGAGCAGTACTTC
many	TRBV7-2	TRBD1	TRBJ1-6	CASKGQGTSPLHF	TGTGCCAGCAAAGGACAGGGTACTTCACCCCTCCACTTT
many	TRBV10-3	NA	TRBJ1-2	CAISESERPVNYGYTF	TGTGCCATCAGTGAGTCAGAGAGGCCCGTGAACTATGGCTACACCTTC